This T cell receptor beta chain came from a study of shared clonotypes between healthy human individuals. Study observations and caveats: Despite large depth, rarefaction showed incomplete sorted-subset sequencing. Shared clonotypes: roughly 5% naive CD4, around 4% naive CD8, about 2.4% memory CD4, approximately 0.4% memory CD8.

Regarding this clone: Its antigen is not identified.

The V gene's germline CDR1 is MNHEY and CDR2 SVGAGI. The CDR3 has 15 amino acids. V dropped 6 bases and J dropped 3 bases, with 17 bases sitting between them. Each cell subset's genomic DNA was divided evenly among several immunoSEQ plates. The assay was immunoSEQ multiplex PCR, and TCRdb's table has in-frame clones only and misses some. The sample holds approximately 1,500,000 clones, around 98% seen once. The sequencing sample was made of naive CD4+ T cells sorted from blood. Subset here: CD45RA+ positively selected. The receptor comes from a man aged 30 to 39 in good health. V and J are TRBV6-5 and TRBJ1-1; D may be TRBD1 (5 bases). The CDR3 nucleotides read TGTGCCAGCAGACGCCACGGAGGAGGGGACACTGAAGCTTTCTTT. Amino acids: CASRRHGGGDTEAFF.